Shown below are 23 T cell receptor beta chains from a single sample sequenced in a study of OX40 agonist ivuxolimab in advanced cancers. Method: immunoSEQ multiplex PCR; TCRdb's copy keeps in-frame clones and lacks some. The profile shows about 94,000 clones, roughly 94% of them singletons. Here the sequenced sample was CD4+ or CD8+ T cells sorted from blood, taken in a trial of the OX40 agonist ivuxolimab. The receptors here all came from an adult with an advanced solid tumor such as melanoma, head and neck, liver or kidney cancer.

CDR3 DNA: TGTGCCAGTAGTTCTCGACTAGCGGGTTCCTACGAGCAGTACTTC. Protein sequence: CASSSRLAGSYEQYF. The chain recombines TRBV19 with TRBJ2-7, with 10 nucleotides matching TRBD2. The V gene's germline CDR1 is LNHDA and CDR2 SQIVND (reference sequence). Trimming removed 5 bases from V and 1 base from J; junction bases left unmatched: 5. CDR3 length: 15 residues.

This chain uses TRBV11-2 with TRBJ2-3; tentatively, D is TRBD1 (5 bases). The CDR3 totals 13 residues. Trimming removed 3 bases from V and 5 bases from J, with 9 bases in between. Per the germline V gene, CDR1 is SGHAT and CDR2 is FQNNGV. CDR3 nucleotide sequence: TGTGCCAGCAGCTTGGCAGGGTTAGATACGCAGTATTTT. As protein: CASSLAGLDTQYF. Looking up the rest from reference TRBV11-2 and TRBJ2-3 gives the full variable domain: EAGVAQSPRYKIIEKRQSVAFWCNPISGHATLYWYQQILGQGPKLLIQFQNNGVVDDSQLPKDRFSAERLKGVDSTLKIQPAKLEDSAVYLCASSLAGLDTQYFGPGTRLTVL.

The chain's CDR3 is CASSLVGQGKETQYF. The CDR3, as DNA: TGTGCCAGCAGCTTAGTAGGGCAGGGAAAAGAGACCCAGTACTTC. The rearrangement links TRBV7-2 to TRBJ2-5; possible D gene TRBD1, 5 bases. CDR3 length: 15 residues. The V and J ends lost 1 base and 3 bases respectively, with 12 bases between them. Germline V gene sequence: CDR1 SGHTA, CDR2 FQGNSA.

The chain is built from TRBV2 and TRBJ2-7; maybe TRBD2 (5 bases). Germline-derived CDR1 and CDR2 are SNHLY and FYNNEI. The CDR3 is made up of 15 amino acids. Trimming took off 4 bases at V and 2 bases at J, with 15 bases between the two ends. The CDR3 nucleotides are TGTGCCAGCAGTGTAGTAGGGAGAGACACCTACGAGCAGTACTTC. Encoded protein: CASSVVGRDTYEQYF.

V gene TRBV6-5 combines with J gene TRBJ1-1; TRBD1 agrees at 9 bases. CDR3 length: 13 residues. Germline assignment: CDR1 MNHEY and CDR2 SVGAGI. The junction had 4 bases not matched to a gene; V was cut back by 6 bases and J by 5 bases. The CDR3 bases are TGTGCCAGCAGGACGACAGGGGGGACTGAAGCTTTCTTT. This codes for CASRTTGGTEAFF.

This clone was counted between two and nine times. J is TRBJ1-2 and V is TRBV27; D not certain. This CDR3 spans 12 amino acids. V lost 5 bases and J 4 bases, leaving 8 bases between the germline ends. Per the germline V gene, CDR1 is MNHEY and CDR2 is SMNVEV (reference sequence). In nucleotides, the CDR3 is TGTGCCAGCAGTATGGAGGGCTATGGCTACACCTTC. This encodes CASSMEGYGYTF.

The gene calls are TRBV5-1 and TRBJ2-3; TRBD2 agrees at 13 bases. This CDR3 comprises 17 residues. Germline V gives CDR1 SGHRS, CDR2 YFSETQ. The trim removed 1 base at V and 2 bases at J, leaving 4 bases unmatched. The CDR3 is CASSLTGLAGITDTQYF. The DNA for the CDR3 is TGCGCCAGCAGCTTGACGGGACTAGCGGGGATCACAGATACGCAGTATTTT.

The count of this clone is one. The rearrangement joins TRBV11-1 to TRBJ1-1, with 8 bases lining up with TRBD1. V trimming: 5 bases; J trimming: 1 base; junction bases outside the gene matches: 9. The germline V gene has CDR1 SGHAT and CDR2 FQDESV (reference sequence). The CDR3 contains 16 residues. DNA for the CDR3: TGTGCCAGCAGCGCGCCGACAGGGGCTCCGAACACTGAAGCTTTCTTT. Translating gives CASSAPTGAPNTEAFF.

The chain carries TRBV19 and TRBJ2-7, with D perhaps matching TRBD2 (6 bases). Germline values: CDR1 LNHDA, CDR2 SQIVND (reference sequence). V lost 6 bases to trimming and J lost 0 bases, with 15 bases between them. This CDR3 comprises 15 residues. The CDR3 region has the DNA TGTGCCAGTAGGGCCCCGGGACTGAGCTCCTACGAGCAGTACTTC. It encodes CASRAPGLSSYEQYF.

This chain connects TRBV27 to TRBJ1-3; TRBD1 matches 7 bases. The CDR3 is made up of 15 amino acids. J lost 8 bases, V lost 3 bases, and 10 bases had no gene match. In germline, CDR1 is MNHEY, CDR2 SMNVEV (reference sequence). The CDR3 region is CASSFEGAFSYTIYF. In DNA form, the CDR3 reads TGTGCCAGCAGTTTTGAGGGGGCTTTTTCATACACCATATATTTT.

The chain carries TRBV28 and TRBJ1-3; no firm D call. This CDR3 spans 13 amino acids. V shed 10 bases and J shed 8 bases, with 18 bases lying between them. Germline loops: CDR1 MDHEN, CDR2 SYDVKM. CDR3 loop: CATEDGGRDTIYF. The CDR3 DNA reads TGTGCCACCGAGGACGGCGGAAGAGACACCATATATTTT. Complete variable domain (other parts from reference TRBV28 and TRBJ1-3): DVKVTQSSRYLVKRTGEKVFLECVQDMDHENMFWYRQDPGLGLRLIYFSYDVKMKEKGDIPEGYSVSREKKERFSLILESASTNQTSMYLCATEDGGRDTIYFGEGSWLTVV.

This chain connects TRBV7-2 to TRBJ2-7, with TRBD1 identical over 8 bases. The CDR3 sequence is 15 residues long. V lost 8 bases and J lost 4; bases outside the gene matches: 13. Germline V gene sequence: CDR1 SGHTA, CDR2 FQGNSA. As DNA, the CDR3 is TGTGCCAGCGGGGAAGCCGGGACAGGCCGTTACGAGCAGTACTTC. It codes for CASGEAGTGRYEQYF. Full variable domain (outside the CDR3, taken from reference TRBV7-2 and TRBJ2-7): GAGVSQSPSNKVTEKGKDVELRCDPISGHTALYWYRQSLGQGLEFLIYFQGNSAPDKSGLPSDRFSAERTGGSVSTLTIQRTQQEDSAVYLCASGEAGTGRYEQYFGPGTRLTVT.

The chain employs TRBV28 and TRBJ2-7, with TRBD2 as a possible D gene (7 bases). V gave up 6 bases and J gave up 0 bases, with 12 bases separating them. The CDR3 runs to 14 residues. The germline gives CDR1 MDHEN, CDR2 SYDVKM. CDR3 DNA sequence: TGTGCCAGCAGCCCGGGGGGCCTCTCCTACGAGCAGTACTTC. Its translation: CASSPGGLSYEQYF.

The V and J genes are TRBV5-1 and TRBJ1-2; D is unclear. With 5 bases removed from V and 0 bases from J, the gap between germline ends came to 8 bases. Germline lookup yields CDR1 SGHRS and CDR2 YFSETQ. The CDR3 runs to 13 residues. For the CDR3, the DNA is TGCGCCAGCAGGGAAGGCTCTAACTATGGCTACACCTTC. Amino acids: CASREGSNYGYTF.

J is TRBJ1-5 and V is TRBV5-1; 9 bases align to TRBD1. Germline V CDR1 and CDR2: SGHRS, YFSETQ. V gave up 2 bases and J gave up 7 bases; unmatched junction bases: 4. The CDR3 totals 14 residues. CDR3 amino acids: CASSFRGQGQPQHF. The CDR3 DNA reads TGCGCCAGCAGCTTTCGCGGACAGGGGCAGCCCCAGCATTTT.

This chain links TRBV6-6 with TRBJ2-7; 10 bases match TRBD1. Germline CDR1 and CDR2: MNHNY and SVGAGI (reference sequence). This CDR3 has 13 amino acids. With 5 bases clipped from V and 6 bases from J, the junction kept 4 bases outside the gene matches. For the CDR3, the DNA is TGTGCCAGCAGTCCCCGGGACAGGGGCGAGCAGTACTTC. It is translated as CASSPRDRGEQYF.

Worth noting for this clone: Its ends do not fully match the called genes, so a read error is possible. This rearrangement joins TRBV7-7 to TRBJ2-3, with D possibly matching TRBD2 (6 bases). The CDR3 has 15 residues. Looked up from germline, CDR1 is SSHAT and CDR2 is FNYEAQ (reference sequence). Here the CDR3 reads CASSLLASGTDTQYF. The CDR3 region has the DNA TGTGCTAGCAGCTTGCTAGCTAGCGGCACAGATACGCAGTATTTT.

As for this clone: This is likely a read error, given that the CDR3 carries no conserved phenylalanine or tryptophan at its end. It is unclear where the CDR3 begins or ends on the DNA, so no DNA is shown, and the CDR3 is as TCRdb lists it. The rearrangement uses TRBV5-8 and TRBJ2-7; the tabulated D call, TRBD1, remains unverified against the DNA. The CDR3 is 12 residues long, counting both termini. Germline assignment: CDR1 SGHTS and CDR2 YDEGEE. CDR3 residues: CASSRLGQGVDL.

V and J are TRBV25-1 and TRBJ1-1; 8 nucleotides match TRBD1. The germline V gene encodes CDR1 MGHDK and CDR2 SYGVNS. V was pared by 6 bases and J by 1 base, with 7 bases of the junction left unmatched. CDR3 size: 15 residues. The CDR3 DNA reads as TGTGCCAGCAGACAGGGGGAGACGGCGAACACTGAAGCTTTCTTT. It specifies CASRQGETANTEAFF.

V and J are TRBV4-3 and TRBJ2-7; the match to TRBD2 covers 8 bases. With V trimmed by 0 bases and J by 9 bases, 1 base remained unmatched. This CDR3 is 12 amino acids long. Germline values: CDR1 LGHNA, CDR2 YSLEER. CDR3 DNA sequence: TGCGCCAGCAGCCAAGATCGGGGGGGGCAGTACTTC. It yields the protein CASSQDRGGQYF.

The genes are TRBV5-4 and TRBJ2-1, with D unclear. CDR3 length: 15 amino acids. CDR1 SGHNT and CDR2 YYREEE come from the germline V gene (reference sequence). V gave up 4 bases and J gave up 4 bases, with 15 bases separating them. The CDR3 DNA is TGTGCCAGCAGCCTCGGACCGCCCCCATACAATGAGCAGTTCTTC. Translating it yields CASSLGPPPYNEQFF.

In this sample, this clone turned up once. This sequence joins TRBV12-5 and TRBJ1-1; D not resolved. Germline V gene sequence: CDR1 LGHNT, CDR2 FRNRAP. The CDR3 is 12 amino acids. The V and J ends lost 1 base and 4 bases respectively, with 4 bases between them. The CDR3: CASGLGRTEAFF. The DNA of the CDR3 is TGTGCTAGTGGTTTGGGCCGCACTGAAGCTTTCTTT.

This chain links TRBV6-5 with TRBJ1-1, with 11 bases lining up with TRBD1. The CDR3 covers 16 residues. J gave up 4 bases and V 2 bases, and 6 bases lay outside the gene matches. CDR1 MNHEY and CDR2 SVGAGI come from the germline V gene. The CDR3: CASSYRRTGGFTEAFF. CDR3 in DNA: TGTGCCAGCAGTTACCGTCGGACAGGGGGCTTCACTGAAGCTTTCTTT.